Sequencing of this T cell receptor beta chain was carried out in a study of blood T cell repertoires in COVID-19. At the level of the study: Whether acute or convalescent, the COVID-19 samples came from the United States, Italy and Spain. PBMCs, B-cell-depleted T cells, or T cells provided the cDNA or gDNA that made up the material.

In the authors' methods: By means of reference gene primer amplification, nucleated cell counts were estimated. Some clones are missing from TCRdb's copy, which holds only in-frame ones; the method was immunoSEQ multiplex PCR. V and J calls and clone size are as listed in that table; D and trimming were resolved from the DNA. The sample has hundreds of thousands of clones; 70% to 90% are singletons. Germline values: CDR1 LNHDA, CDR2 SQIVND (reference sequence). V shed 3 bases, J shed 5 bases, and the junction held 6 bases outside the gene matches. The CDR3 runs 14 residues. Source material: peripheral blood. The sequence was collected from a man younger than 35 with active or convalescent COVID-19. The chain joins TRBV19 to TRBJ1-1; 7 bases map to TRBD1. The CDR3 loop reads CASSITGAVTEAFF. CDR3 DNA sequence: TGTGCCAGTAGTATTACAGGGGCGGTTACTGAAGCTTTCTTT.